Below are 25 T cell receptor beta chains sequenced from a single sample in a study of cytomegalovirus exposure and HLA in healthy donors. The PCR employed 60 Vbeta primers together with 13 Jbeta primers. Repertoires were generated with immunoSEQ multiplex PCR, while TCRdb's copy carries only in-frame clones and drops some. This table has about 83,000 clones, 65% to 75% appearing once. The sequencing input was PBMCs. These receptors originate from a man in his sixties in good health and CMV-seronegative.

The chain has TRBV30 and TRBJ2-7; TRBD1 agrees at 9 bases. Per the germline V gene, CDR1 is GTSNPN and CDR2 is SVGIG (reference sequence). With V trimmed by 0 bases and J by 7 bases, 1 base remained unmatched. The CDR3 is 12 amino acids. CDR3 residues: CAWSVDRGEQYF. The CDR3 nucleotides are TGTGCCTGGAGTGTAGACAGGGGGGAGCAGTACTTC.

V usage is TRBV18 and J usage is TRBJ2-5; D unclear. The CDR3 has 14 amino acids. Germline CDR1 reads KGHSH; CDR2 reads LQKENI. V lost 3 bases and J lost 2, with 10 bases in between. The CDR3 nucleotides are TGTGCCAGCTCACCCGGTGTTCCACAAGAGACCCAGTACTTC. This sequence encodes CASSPGVPQETQYF.

The rearrangement joins TRBV6-5 to TRBJ1-2; TRBD1 agrees at 7 bases. The V and J ends lost 1 base and 5 bases, in that order; junction bases with no gene match: 7. The CDR3 runs 15 residues. Germline CDR1 reads MNHEY; CDR2 reads SVGAGI. CDR3 loop: CASSYLIKGAYGYTF. The CDR3, as DNA: TGTGCCAGCAGTTACTTAATAAAGGGGGCGTATGGCTACACCTTC.

The genes are TRBV5-1 and TRBJ2-7; TRBD1 is a possible D gene (5 bases). CDR1 SGHRS and CDR2 YFSETQ come from the germline V gene. V dropped 4 bases and J dropped 0 bases, with 14 bases sitting between them. There are 15 residues in the CDR3. The CDR3: CASSPRGELSYEQYF. DNA for the CDR3: TGCGCCAGCAGCCCTAGGGGTGAGCTCTCCTACGAGCAGTACTTC. Full variable domain (rest looked up from reference TRBV5-1 and TRBJ2-7): KAGVTQTPRYLIKTRGQQVTLSCSPISGHRSVSWYQQTPGQGLQFLFEYFSETQRNKGNFPGRFSGRQFSNSRSEMNVSTLELGDSALYLCASSPRGELSYEQYFGPGTRLTVT.

V is TRBV4-1 and J is TRBJ2-7, with D unclear. CDR1 MGHRA and CDR2 YSYEKL come from the germline V gene. Trimming removed 4 bases at V and 4 bases at J, with 20 bases between. CDR3 length equals 16 residues. For the CDR3, the DNA is TGCGCCAGCAGCCTTGAGACTGGCCCCATTTTGTACGAGCAGTACTTC. This codes for CASSLETGPILYEQYF.

The chain uses TRBV5-1 and TRBJ2-3, with 8 bases matching TRBD2. This CDR3 is 17 amino acids long. With 0 bases clipped from V and 5 bases from J, the junction kept 11 bases outside the gene matches. Germline assignment: CDR1 SGHRS and CDR2 YFSETQ. The CDR3 sequence: CASSLGEAGAHGDTQYF. The CDR3 coding sequence is TGCGCCAGCAGCTTGGGGGAAGCGGGGGCCCACGGAGATACGCAGTATTTT.

The chain employs TRBV9 and TRBJ2-5; D unresolved. Per the germline V gene, CDR1 is SGDLS and CDR2 is YYNGEE. This CDR3 has 12 amino acids. V was clipped by 0 bases and J by 5 bases, with 5 bases between them. This CDR3 reads CASSVALETQYF. In DNA form, the CDR3 reads TGTGCCAGCAGCGTAGCATTGGAGACCCAGTACTTC.

The chain has TRBV11-2 and TRBJ1-2, with TRBD1 matching over 7 bases. Germline V gene sequence: CDR1 SGHAT, CDR2 FQNNGV. This CDR3 has 15 amino acids. With 1 base clipped from V and 6 bases from J, the junction kept 8 bases outside the gene matches. The CDR3 nucleotides are TGTGCCAGCAGCTTAGCGGTCAGGGGGGAGGATGGCTACACCTTC. Translating gives CASSLAVRGEDGYTF.

The V call is TRBV30, the J call TRBJ1-6; perhaps TRBD1 as D (6 bases). The V end was cut by 3 bases, the J end by 9 bases, with 15 bases between. Germline CDR1 GTSNPN, CDR2 SVGIG (reference sequence). This CDR3 comprises 14 residues. The DNA of the CDR3 is TGTGCCTGGAGAGATGGACAGTCGAGTTCACCCCTCCACTTT. Amino acid sequence: CAWRDGQSSSPLHF.

The V gene is TRBV9, the J gene TRBJ2-7; 9 bases map to TRBD1. V shed 5 bases, J shed 9 bases, and the junction held 12 bases outside the gene matches. CDR1 is SGDLS, CDR2 YYNGEE, per germline. The CDR3 has 14 residues. The CDR3 spells CASSAGTGSVWQYF. The CDR3 nucleotides are TGTGCCAGCAGTGCCGGGACAGGGTCTGTCTGGCAGTACTTC. Using reference TRBV9 and TRBJ2-7 for the parts outside the CDR3, the full variable domain is DSGVTQTPKHLITATGQRVTLRCSPRSGDLSVYWYQQSLDQGLQFLIQYYNGEERAKGNILERFSAQQFPDLHSELNLSSLELGDSALYFCASSAGTGSVWQYFGPGTRLTVT.

The rearrangement uses TRBV4-1 and TRBJ2-7; TRBD2 agrees at 9 bases. With V trimmed by 0 bases and J by 5 bases, 11 bases remained unmatched. Germline CDR1 reads MGHRA; CDR2 reads YSYEKL. The CDR3 has 17 amino acids. CDR3 amino acids: CASSQDQSTSGYHEQYF. CDR3 DNA: TGCGCCAGCAGCCAAGATCAGAGCACTAGCGGGTACCACGAGCAGTACTTC.

V usage is TRBV11-2 and J usage is TRBJ2-5; 9 positions agree with TRBD2. V shed 2 bases, J shed 1 base, and the junction held 5 bases outside the gene matches. Germline V lookup: CDR1 SGHAT, CDR2 FQNNGV. This CDR3 region has 16 residues. CDR3: CASSLRSGGPQETQYF. The DNA for the CDR3 is TGTGCCAGCAGCTTACGTAGCGGGGGTCCCCAAGAGACCCAGTACTTC. Full variable domain (rest looked up from reference TRBV11-2 and TRBJ2-5): EAGVAQSPRYKIIEKRQSVAFWCNPISGHATLYWYQQILGQGPKLLIQFQNNGVVDDSQLPKDRFSAERLKGVDSTLKIQPAKLEDSAVYLCASSLRSGGPQETQYFGPGTRLLVL.

This clone was seen only once. This sequence joins TRBV19 and TRBJ1-6; the match to TRBD1 covers 9 bases. Germline values: CDR1 LNHDA, CDR2 SQIVND (reference sequence). V trimming: 6 bases; J trimming: 10 bases; junction bases outside the gene matches: 7. The CDR3 is made up of 14 amino acids. CDR3 in amino acids: CASRVDRGNSPLHF. The CDR3 DNA follows: TGTGCCAGTAGGGTAGACAGGGGGAACTCACCCCTCCACTTT.

The CDR3: CAISESGTGVYGYTF. CDR3 sequence (DNA): TGTGCCATCAGTGAATCCGGGACAGGGGTTTATGGCTACACCTTC. The chain couples TRBV10-3 to TRBJ1-2; 10 positions match TRBD1. V lost 3 bases, J lost 5 bases, and 6 bases stayed unmatched. Germline lookup yields CDR1 ENHRY and CDR2 SYGVKD. There are 15 residues in the CDR3.

The rearrangement joins TRBV7-3 to TRBJ2-2; 8 nucleotides agree with TRBD1. From germline, CDR1 is SGHTA and CDR2 FQGTGA. The CDR3 runs to 15 residues. V trimming: 4 bases; J trimming: 1 base; junction bases outside the gene matches: 2. CDR3 protein: CASSYGTGNTGELFF. CDR3 in DNA: TGTGCCAGCAGCTACGGGACAGGGAACACCGGGGAGCTGTTTTTT. Full variable domain (outside the CDR3, taken from reference TRBV7-3 and TRBJ2-2): GAGVSQTPSNKVTEKGKYVELRCDPISGHTALYWYRQSLGQGPEFLIYFQGTGAADDSGLPNDRFFAVRPEGSVSTLKIQRTERGDSAVYLCASSYGTGNTGELFFGEGSRLTVL.

This chain uses TRBV19 with TRBJ2-5; TRBD2 might be the D (5 bases). CDR3 length equals 14 residues. Trimming removed 6 bases from V and 2 bases from J, with 13 bases in between. CDR1 and CDR2 from the germline V gene are LNHDA and SQIVND (reference sequence). The DNA for the CDR3 is TGTGCCAGTAGCCCAACCGGGGTACAAGAGACCCAGTACTTC. Its translation: CASSPTGVQETQYF.

This chain links TRBV6-5 with TRBJ2-1, with D maybe TRBD2 (7 bases). With 5 bases removed from V and 4 bases from J, the gap between germline ends came to 15 bases. The CDR3 totals 15 residues. Per germline, CDR1 MNHEY and CDR2 SVGAGI. CDR3 coding DNA: TGTGCCAGCAGTGTTTCAGGGGAGGGTTACAATGAGCAGTTCTTC. It yields the protein CASSVSGEGYNEQFF.

The V call is TRBV30, the J call TRBJ2-3, with D perhaps TRBD1 (5 bases). CDR1 GTSNPN and CDR2 SVGIG come from the germline V gene (reference sequence). V was pared by 0 bases and J by 6 bases, with 10 bases between. The CDR3 spans 13 residues. The CDR3 protein is CAWSVRARDTQYF. DNA of the CDR3: TGTGCCTGGAGTGTCAGGGCTCGGGATACGCAGTATTTT.

This rearrangement joins TRBV9 to TRBJ1-1; 7 bases map to TRBD1. This CDR3 spans 20 amino acids. The trim removed 5 bases at V and 0 bases at J, leaving 22 bases unmatched. CDR1 is SGDLS and CDR2 is YYNGEE in the germline V gene. CDR3 in DNA: TGTGCCAGCAGGGAGACTGTTTGGGACAGCCTCCTAGGGATGAACACTGAAGCTTTCTTT. Translating it yields CASRETVWDSLLGMNTEAFF.

This clone was counted between two and nine times. The V call is TRBV4-3, the J call TRBJ1-2, with 12 bases fitting TRBD1. Germline V lookup: CDR1 LGHNA, CDR2 YSLEER. The length of the CDR3 is 16 residues. J was trimmed by 2 bases and V by 5 bases; bases with no gene match: 6. Written as DNA, the CDR3 is TGCGCCAGCAGCTACGGGACAGGGGGCAGAAACTATGGCTACACCTTC. The encoded protein is CASSYGTGGRNYGYTF.

This clone has a single count. Other DNA variants within this sample encode the same CDR3. This chain uses TRBV10-3 with TRBJ2-7, with 12 bases matching TRBD1. The V and J ends lost 10 bases and 7 bases, in that order; junction bases with no gene match: 17. Germline CDR1 reads ENHRY; CDR2 reads SYGVKD. The CDR3 has 16 amino acids. CDR3 bases: TGTGCCACCACACCCGGGTCGGGACAGGGGGCGCGGGAGCAGTACTTC. Its protein product is CATTPGSGQGAREQYF.

The genes are TRBV2 and TRBJ1-1, with D possibly being TRBD1 (6 bases). There are 12 residues in the CDR3. Trimming removed 6 bases from V and 3 bases from J, with 8 bases in between. Germline assignment: CDR1 SNHLY and CDR2 FYNNEI. CDR3 nucleotides: TGTGCCAGCAGACAGGGATACACTGAAGCTTTCTTT. It translates to CASRQGYTEAFF.

This chain uses TRBV11-2 with TRBJ2-2; D is perhaps TRBD2 (6 bases). The V end was cut by 4 bases, the J end by 8 bases, with 8 bases between. Germline V gene data show CDR1 as SGHAT and CDR2 as FQNNGV. This CDR3 comprises 12 residues. The CDR3 spells CASSSRGGELFF. The CDR3 bases are TGTGCCAGCAGCTCACGGGGGGGGGAGCTGTTTTTT.

This chain joins TRBV5-6 and TRBJ2-3, with 7 bases identical to TRBD1. This CDR3 has 14 amino acids. The germline gives CDR1 SGHDT, CDR2 YYEEEE. The J segment lost 2 bases and the V segment lost 2 bases, leaving 2 bases of the junction unmatched. CDR3 in DNA: TGTGCCAGCAGCTTACAGGGGATCACAGATACGCAGTATTTT. This translates into CASSLQGITDTQYF.

In its sample, this clone was seen a few times. The gene calls are TRBV5-1 and TRBJ2-6; D not resolved. The CDR3 totals 15 residues. Trimming left V 0 bases short and J 0 bases short, with 4 bases between. From germline, CDR1 is SGHRS and CDR2 YFSETQ. This CDR3 reads CASSLGVSGANVLTF. In nucleotides, the CDR3 is TGCGCCAGCAGCTTGGGAGTCTCTGGGGCCAACGTCCTGACTTTC.